This passage covers 15 T cell receptor beta chains from one sample sequenced in a study of TIL therapy for anti-PD-1-resistant metastatic lung cancer. Indicated time point: pre-treatment sample, taken before nivolumab and TIL therapy. The libraries were made with immunoSEQ v3. This table comes from immunoSEQ multiplex PCR, and its TCRdb copy is limited to in-frame clones, with some not included. Of about 19,000 clones detected, about 75% appear once; the ten largest clones hold around 7%. The material sequenced was blood, taken at baseline. These receptors were taken from a person aged 30 to 80 with non-small cell lung cancer.

The chain recombines TRBV29-1 with TRBJ2-2; D gene ambiguous. V was trimmed by 6 bases and J by 3 bases, leaving 11 bases between them. Germline assignment: CDR1 SQVTM and CDR2 ANQGSEA. CDR3 length: 13 residues. CDR3 in DNA: TGCAGCGTCCTTGCTAGAGACACCGGGGAGCTGTTTTTT. This gives the protein CSVLARDTGELFF.

This clone was picked up a small number of times. V usage is TRBV27 and J usage is TRBJ1-2; TRBD1 agrees at 10 bases. The CDR3 is 15 residues long. The germline gives CDR1 MNHEY, CDR2 SMNVEV (reference sequence). After removal of 6 bases from V and 4 bases from J, the junction contained 8 bases not matched to a gene. The CDR3 sequence: CASRRLRQGAYGYTF. DNA of the CDR3: TGTGCCAGCAGGCGACTAAGACAGGGGGCCTATGGCTACACCTTC.

This chain links TRBV5-1 with TRBJ2-1; the D is unclear. The V end lost 2 bases, the J end lost 9 bases, and 9 bases lay between the germline ends. This CDR3 comprises 12 residues. Germline CDR1 SGHRS, CDR2 YFSETQ. Here the CDR3 DNA reads TGCGCCAGCAGCTTCGGAGTCAGTGAGCAGTTCTTC. Its protein product is CASSFGVSEQFF. Looking up the rest from reference TRBV5-1 and TRBJ2-1 gives the full variable domain: KAGVTQTPRYLIKTRGQQVTLSCSPISGHRSVSWYQQTPGQGLQFLFEYFSETQRNKGNFPGRFSGRQFSNSRSEMNVSTLELGDSALYLCASSFGVSEQFFGPGTRLTVL.

V usage is TRBV7-2 and J usage is TRBJ2-1; 8 nucleotides line up with TRBD2. The CDR3 loop spans 17 amino acids. Trimming removed 2 bases from V and 2 bases from J; junction bases left unmatched: 8. The germline CDR1 and CDR2 sequences are SGHTA and FQGNSA. The CDR3 region has the DNA TGTGCCAGCAGCTTACGTGGGACTAGAGTAGCCTACAATGAGCAGTTCTTC. It specifies CASSLRGTRVAYNEQFF. Variable domain in full (rest from reference TRBV7-2 and TRBJ2-1): GAGVSQSPSNKVTEKGKDVELRCDPISGHTALYWYRQSLGQGLEFLIYFQGNSAPDKSGLPSDRFSAERTGGSVSTLTIQRTQQEDSAVYLCASSLRGTRVAYNEQFFGPGTRLTVL.

The chain is built from TRBV11-2 and TRBJ2-3, with D uncertain. CDR1 is SGHAT, CDR2 FQNNGV, per germline. The CDR3 is 13 amino acids. V was clipped by 1 base and J by 4 bases, with 6 bases between them. For the CDR3, the DNA is TGTGCCAGCAGCTTAGGAGGAGCAGATACGCAGTATTTT. As protein: CASSLGGADTQYF.

This clone was recorded a few times. This chain links TRBV5-4 with TRBJ2-7; no reliable D call. The V end lost 4 bases, the J end lost 2 bases, and 13 bases lay between the germline ends. This CDR3 is 14 amino acids long. Germline V CDR1 and CDR2: SGHNT, YYREEE (reference sequence). CDR3 coding DNA: TGTGCCAGCAGCCCAAGGACGGATCCCTACGAGCAGTACTTC. As protein: CASSPRTDPYEQYF.

The CDR3 DNA is TGTGCCAGCAGCTTAGCGCCAGGGGTGGAGCAGTTCTTC. This sequence encodes CASSLAPGVEQFF. The chain links TRBV7-9 to TRBJ2-1; TRBD1 might be the D (6 bases). Germline V lookup: CDR1 SEHNR, CDR2 FQNEAQ (reference sequence). The CDR3 totals 13 residues. V was cut by 0 bases and J by 10 bases, with 10 bases left in between.

The chain has TRBV10-2 and TRBJ1-4, with TRBD1 matching 8 bases. Germline lookup yields CDR1 WSHSY and CDR2 SAAADI. The CDR3 consists of 15 residues. The trim removed 1 base at V and 7 bases at J, leaving 5 bases unmatched. CDR3 in amino acids: CASSEWTGRGEKLFF. The CDR3 DNA sequence: TGCGCCAGCAGTGAGTGGACAGGGAGAGGTGAAAAACTGTTTTTT.

The J gene is TRBJ2-3, the V gene TRBV5-1, with D unresolved. Per the germline V gene, CDR1 is SGHRS and CDR2 is YFSETQ. The CDR3 runs to 13 residues. V gave up 6 bases and J gave up 1 base, with 9 bases separating them. CDR3 nucleotides: TGCGCCAGCATACCTGGGGGCACAGATACGCAGTATTTT. Translation gives CASIPGGTDTQYF.

The chain employs TRBV7-6 and TRBJ2-2; unclear D gene. V gave up 0 bases and J gave up 6 bases, with 5 bases separating them. The CDR3 consists of 13 residues. Germline CDR1 SGHVS, CDR2 FNYEAQ. The CDR3 region is CASSLARSGELFF. The DNA of the CDR3 is TGTGCCAGCAGCTTAGCGCGATCCGGGGAGCTGTTTTTT.

The chain recombines TRBV18 with TRBJ1-1; 7 nucleotides agree with TRBD1. V gave up 3 bases and J gave up 1 base; unmatched junction bases: 2. The CDR3 spans 14 residues. CDR1 is KGHSH and CDR2 is LQKENI in the germline V gene. In nucleotides, the CDR3 is TGTGCCAGCTCACCGACAGGGACGAACACTGAAGCTTTCTTT. Its protein is CASSPTGTNTEAFF.

This clone came up a few times. The chain carries TRBV2 and TRBJ1-1; D might be TRBD1 (5 bases). Germline assignment: CDR1 SNHLY and CDR2 FYNNEI. The CDR3 contains 14 residues. Between the trimmed V and J ends, which lost 2 bases and 1 base, there was a span of 8 bases. CDR3 sequence: CASSEQGPNTEAFF. CDR3 coding DNA: TGTGCCAGCAGTGAACAGGGACCGAACACTGAAGCTTTCTTT.

This chain joins TRBV6-5 and TRBJ2-5; D is possibly TRBD1 or TRBD2 (6 bases each). CDR3 length: 13 amino acids. Germline V lookup: CDR1 MNHEY, CDR2 SVGAGI. Deletions cut 2 bases from V and 4 bases from J, with 8 bases between. CDR3 DNA: TGTGCCAGCAGTTACCGGGGGCGAGAGACCCAGTACTTC. Translated, it gives CASSYRGRETQYF.

This clone turned up a few times. The chain links TRBV2 to TRBJ1-6, with unresolved D. This CDR3 region has 13 residues. Germline CDR1 SNHLY, CDR2 FYNNEI. V dropped 7 bases and J dropped 7 bases, with 11 bases sitting between them. As DNA, the CDR3 is TGTGCCAGCACAGGACGGAGAAATTCACCCCTCCACTTT. Amino acid sequence: CASTGRRNSPLHF.

In this sample, this clone turned up a few times. The chain uses TRBV2 and TRBJ2-1; D unclear. Germline CDR1 is SNHLY and CDR2 is FYNNEI. The CDR3 totals 13 residues. V was clipped by 6 bases and J by 3 bases, with 9 bases between them. For the CDR3, the DNA is TGTGCCAGCAGGGCCCGGTACTACAATGAGCAGTTCTTC. Translated: CASRARYYNEQFF.